The 28 T cell receptor beta chains given below trace back to one sample, sequenced in a study of shared clonotypes between healthy human individuals. Naive CD8 cells comprised CD45RO-negative, CCR7-positively selected cells, excluding terminally differentiated effector memory CD45RA+ cells. Some clones are missing from TCRdb's copy, which holds only in-frame ones; the method was immunoSEQ multiplex PCR. The table has hundreds of thousands of clones, 85% to 95% seen once. Sequenced sample: naive CD8+ T cells sorted from blood. The source of these receptors is a woman under 40 in good health.

A remark on this clone: This same CDR3 is encoded by further DNA sequences in the sample. This sequence joins TRBV27 and TRBJ2-7, with unresolved D. V was cut by 4 bases and J by 3 bases, with 4 bases left in between. The CDR3 consists of 11 residues. Germline CDR1 is MNHEY and CDR2 is SMNVEV (reference sequence). The CDR3 nucleotides are TGTGCCAGCAGTTCGGTCTACGAGCAGTACTTC. This translates into CASSSVYEQYF.

The rearrangement links TRBV10-3 to TRBJ1-1, with no clear D. The CDR3 length is 16 residues. Germline loops: CDR1 ENHRY, CDR2 SYGVKD. V lost 0 bases and J 0 bases, leaving 11 bases between the germline ends. The CDR3 DNA follows: TGTGCCATCAGTGAGTCCGGGGTTAGGATGAACACTGAAGCTTTCTTT. As protein: CAISESGVRMNTEAFF.

This chain connects TRBV11-2 to TRBJ2-5, with 9 bases matching TRBD2. The junction had 5 bases not matched to a gene; V was cut back by 1 base and J by 5 bases. CDR1 and CDR2 from the germline V gene are SGHAT and FQNNGV. This CDR3 is 15 amino acids long. The CDR3 spells CASSLGSSGKETQYF. The CDR3 DNA reads TGTGCCAGCAGCTTAGGTTCTAGCGGGAAGGAGACCCAGTACTTC.

The rearrangement links TRBV7-9 to TRBJ2-5; D is unresolved. This CDR3 is 15 amino acids long. Trimming removed 2 bases at V and 5 bases at J, with 15 bases between. The V gene's germline CDR1 is SEHNR and CDR2 FQNEAQ (reference sequence). CDR3 amino acids: CASSLRESNMETQYF. The CDR3 DNA sequence: TGTGCCAGCAGCTTAAGGGAATCGAACATGGAGACCCAGTACTTC.

This rearrangement joins TRBV4-1 to TRBJ2-5; D uncertain. The closer fit of TRBJ2-7 to the DNA end suggests the J call may be wrong. Germline V gene data show CDR1 as MGHRA and CDR2 as YSYEKL. The CDR3 extends over 14 amino acids. CDR3 protein: CASSQVASIYEQYF. CDR3 in DNA: TGCGCCAGCAGCCAAGTGGCCAGCATCTACGAGCAGTACTTC.

Concerning this clone itself: Other DNA sequences of this sample code for an identical CDR3. J is TRBJ2-7 and V is TRBV27; 14 bases map to TRBD2. V gave up 5 bases and J gave up 6 bases; unmatched junction bases: 6. The CDR3 runs to 15 residues. From germline, CDR1 is MNHEY and CDR2 SMNVEV (reference sequence). The CDR3 protein is CASSPGTSGRGEQYF. CDR3 DNA: TGTGCCAGCAGTCCCGGGACTAGCGGGAGAGGCGAGCAGTACTTC.

This chain uses TRBV2 with TRBJ2-2; possible D gene TRBD1, 5 bases. Germline values: CDR1 SNHLY, CDR2 FYNNEI. This CDR3 is built from 13 residues. V lost 7 bases to trimming and J lost 1 base, with 7 bases between them. The CDR3 spells CASTGRNTGELFF. CDR3 coding DNA: TGTGCCAGCACAGGGCGGAACACCGGGGAGCTGTTTTTT.

The chain joins TRBV7-9 to TRBJ2-4, with D hard to call. The CDR3 is made up of 11 amino acids. Deletions cut 1 base from V and 16 bases from J, with 11 bases between. Per the germline V gene, CDR1 is SEHNR and CDR2 is FQNEAQ (reference sequence). The CDR3 DNA sequence: TGTGCCAGCAGCTTAGGGCAGGACGAATACTTC. This sequence encodes CASSLGQDEYF.

This rearrangement joins TRBV27 to TRBJ2-7; 10 positions match TRBD2. The length of the CDR3 is 15 residues. The J segment lost 3 bases and the V segment lost 2 bases, leaving 4 bases of the junction unmatched. Germline loops: CDR1 MNHEY, CDR2 SMNVEV (reference sequence). The CDR3 is CASSLLASGSYEQYF. DNA for the CDR3: TGTGCCAGCAGTTTACTTGCTAGCGGGAGCTACGAGCAGTACTTC.

The rearrangement uses TRBV14 and TRBJ2-3; TRBD2 matches at 16 bases. J gave up 5 bases and V 0 bases, and 14 bases lay outside the gene matches. Germline loops: CDR1 SGHDN, CDR2 FVKESK. The length of the CDR3 is 21 residues. The CDR3 sequence: CASSQDQGLAGGPGTGDTQYF. Here the CDR3 DNA reads TGTGCCAGCAGCCAAGATCAGGGACTAGCGGGAGGGCCCGGGACGGGAGATACGCAGTATTTT.

The chain joins TRBV23-1 to TRBJ1-2; TRBD1 matches 8 bases. TRBV23-1 qualifies as an ORF whose function is uncertain. The CDR3 loop spans 16 amino acids. Trimming cost V 4 bases and J 6 bases; bases outside gene matches: 13. CDR3: CASSRGQDFKTDGYTF. CDR3 nucleotide sequence: TGCGCCAGCAGTCGGGGACAGGATTTTAAAACGGATGGCTACACCTTC.

V usage is TRBV7-9 and J usage is TRBJ1-3; D remains unclear. CDR1 and CDR2 from the germline V gene are SEHNR and FQNEAQ (reference sequence). The CDR3 runs 13 residues. V was pared by 3 bases and J by 1 base, with 4 bases between. Here the CDR3 reads CASSFPSGNTIYF. CDR3 DNA: TGTGCCAGCAGCTTTCCTTCTGGAAACACCATATATTTT.

This CDR3 is CASSVGFSGSYEQYF. CDR3 DNA sequence: TGTGCCAGCAGCGTAGGTTTTAGCGGGTCCTACGAGCAGTACTTC. The chain employs TRBV9 and TRBJ2-7, with TRBD2 matching 7 bases. The CDR3 is 15 residues long. Losses at the gene ends were 0 bases for V and 1 base for J; bases not matched to a gene: 4. The germline V gene encodes CDR1 SGDLS and CDR2 YYNGEE. The whole variable domain, filled in from reference TRBV9 and TRBJ2-7, reads DSGVTQTPKHLITATGQRVTLRCSPRSGDLSVYWYQQSLDQGLQFLIQYYNGEERAKGNILERFSAQQFPDLHSELNLSSLELGDSALYFCASSVGFSGSYEQYFGPGTRLTVT.

The rearrangement joins TRBV19 to TRBJ2-1; TRBD2 matches 9 bases. The V gene's germline CDR1 is LNHDA and CDR2 SQIVND (reference sequence). V lost 2 bases to trimming and J lost 6 bases; unmatched junction nucleotides: 5. CDR3 length equals 15 residues. The CDR3 reads CASSIWSGRSNEQFF. The CDR3 DNA is TGTGCCAGTAGTATATGGAGCGGGAGGTCCAATGAGCAGTTCTTC.

The chain recombines TRBV27 with TRBJ2-7; D gene uncertain. This CDR3 is 13 amino acids long. Germline V gene sequence: CDR1 MNHEY, CDR2 SMNVEV (reference sequence). Trimming took 3 bases from V and 3 from J, leaving 9 bases between them. CDR3 DNA sequence: TGTGCCAGCAGTTTGACCAGCCACTACGAGCAGTACTTC. This translates into CASSLTSHYEQYF.

The chain combines TRBV21-1 with TRBJ2-6. TRBV21-1 is a listed pseudogene. The length of the CDR3 is 17 residues. The chain's CDR3 is CASRKAIQQSRANVLTF. CDR3 in DNA: TGTGCCAGCAGAAAGGCCATACAACAAAGTCGGGCCAACGTCCTGACTTTC.

V and J are TRBV11-2 and TRBJ2-1; 9 nucleotides line up with TRBD2. With 1 base clipped from V and 6 bases from J, the junction kept 7 bases outside the gene matches. Germline values: CDR1 SGHAT, CDR2 FQNNGV. The CDR3 extends over 16 amino acids. The CDR3 reads CASSLVPSGMINEQFF. The CDR3 DNA sequence: TGTGCCAGCAGCTTAGTCCCTAGCGGGATGATCAATGAGCAGTTCTTC.

The chain carries TRBV27 and TRBJ2-7, with TRBD1 matching 11 bases. The CDR3 is made up of 14 amino acids. Per germline, CDR1 MNHEY and CDR2 SMNVEV (reference sequence). J was trimmed by 7 bases and V by 4 bases; bases with no gene match: 6. The CDR3 nucleotides read TGTGCCAGCAGTTACGGGACAGGGGGGGGAGAGCAGTACTTC. It specifies CASSYGTGGGEQYF.

V and J are TRBV27 and TRBJ2-5; maybe TRBD2 (6 bases). Germline CDR1 reads MNHEY; CDR2 reads SMNVEV (reference sequence). The CDR3 totals 15 residues. V was clipped by 6 bases and J by 1 base, with 15 bases between them. The CDR3 here is CASRHGLEGQETQYF. As DNA, the CDR3 is TGTGCCAGCAGACACGGACTGGAGGGCCAAGAGACCCAGTACTTC.

The chain couples TRBV7-9 to TRBJ1-2; 7 bases match TRBD1. V lost 5 bases and J lost 5; bases outside the gene matches: 17. CDR1 and CDR2 from the germline V gene are SEHNR and FQNEAQ (reference sequence). The CDR3 has 17 residues. Here the CDR3 DNA reads TGTGCCAGCAGCGAGATTGGCTACGGGACAGTTTCTTATGGCTACACCTTC. Protein sequence: CASSEIGYGTVSYGYTF.

The V and J genes are TRBV10-3 and TRBJ2-2; D is ambiguous. The CDR3 runs 18 residues. Germline-derived CDR1 and CDR2 are ENHRY and SYGVKD. Trimming pared 0 bases from V and 0 bases from J, leaving 14 bases between. The chain's CDR3 is CAISESGYQESNTGELFF. DNA of the CDR3: TGTGCCATCAGTGAGTCGGGGTATCAGGAGTCGAACACCGGGGAGCTGTTTTTT.

On this clone: At one of its ends the junction is not consistent with the germline gene, which may arise from a read error. The chain employs TRBV5-4 and TRBJ1-2; D uncertain. The CDR3 consists of 18 residues. Germline assignment: CDR1 SGHNT and CDR2 YYREEE (reference sequence). The CDR3 is CASSLNTATRNLNSGYTF. CDR3 nucleotide sequence: TGTGCCAGCAGCTTAAATACCGCGACACGAAATTTAAACTCTGGCTACACCTTC.

This chain links TRBV27 with TRBJ2-7; unclear D gene. The CDR3 runs 13 residues. The germline V gene has CDR1 MNHEY and CDR2 SMNVEV (reference sequence). Trimming pared 4 bases from V and 1 base from J, leaving 8 bases between. In DNA form, the CDR3 reads TGTGCCAGCAGTTCGACTGGGTCCTACGAGCAGTACTTC. Translation gives CASSSTGSYEQYF.

The rearrangement joins TRBV9 to TRBJ2-7; D tentatively fits TRBD1 or TRBD2 (5 bases each). Per germline, CDR1 SGDLS and CDR2 YYNGEE. The CDR3 spans 15 residues. Trimming shortened V by 0 bases and J by 2 bases, and 12 bases separated the two germline ends. The CDR3 protein is CASSVGWDPAYEQYF. CDR3 in DNA: TGTGCCAGCAGCGTAGGGTGGGACCCCGCCTACGAGCAGTACTTC.

The V and J genes are TRBV27 and TRBJ1-1; D gene uncertain. The germline gives CDR1 MNHEY, CDR2 SMNVEV (reference sequence). V lost 7 bases to trimming and J lost 1 base, with 7 bases between them. CDR3 size: 12 residues. The CDR3 coding sequence is TGTGCCAGCACCATCCGGAACACTGAAGCTTTCTTT. Amino acid sequence: CASTIRNTEAFF.

The chain joins TRBV21-1 to TRBJ1-2. TRBV21-1 is flagged as a pseudogene. The length of the CDR3 is 12 residues. CDR3 in DNA: TGTGCCAGCCCCAGGAGGGAGACCGGCTACACCTTC. Residues: CASPRRETGYTF.

The V gene is TRBV28, the J gene TRBJ2-5; D possibly uses TRBD1 or TRBD2 (6 bases each). The CDR3 spans 14 residues. CDR1 MDHEN and CDR2 SYDVKM come from the germline V gene. V was cut by 4 bases and J by 5 bases, with 14 bases left in between. CDR3 sequence: CASSSLGGVETQYF. The CDR3 nucleotides read TGTGCCAGCAGTTCCCTGGGGGGCGTGGAGACCCAGTACTTC.

The rearrangement joins TRBV7-9 to TRBJ2-7, with D possibly being TRBD2 (5 bases). This CDR3 has 13 residues. V dropped 5 bases and J dropped 0 bases, with 8 bases sitting between them. Germline assignment: CDR1 SEHNR and CDR2 FQNEAQ (reference sequence). The CDR3 sequence: CASSQGSSYEQYF. The CDR3 DNA reads TGTGCCAGCAGCCAAGGGAGCTCCTACGAGCAGTACTTC.